This TCR beta chain was obtained from a study of blood T cell repertoires in COVID-19. As for the study in general: PBMCs, B-cell-depleted T cells, or T cells were the source of the cDNA or gDNA that made up the material.

Clones were read by immunoSEQ multiplex PCR, and TCRdb kept only the in-frame ones, dropping some. The repertoire holds 45,000 or so clones, with under 85% as singletons. The germline gives CDR1 SGDLS, CDR2 YYNGEE. This CDR3 has 15 residues. V lost 3 bases, J lost 2 bases, and 13 bases lay in between. The rearrangement uses TRBV9 and TRBJ2-3; D is possibly TRBD1 (6 bases). The sequence derives from a human donor in a cohort sampled during active COVID-19. The sample comprised peripheral blood. The CDR3 loop reads CASSEVGQYTDTQYF. The CDR3 DNA follows: TGTGCCAGCAGCGAAGTCGGACAGTACACAGATACGCAGTATTTT. Complete variable domain (other parts from reference TRBV9 and TRBJ2-3): DSGVTQTPKHLITATGQRVTLRCSPRSGDLSVYWYQQSLDQGLQFLIQYYNGEERAKGNILERFSAQQFPDLHSELNLSSLELGDSALYFCASSEVGQYTDTQYFGPGTRLTVL.